This TCR beta chain stems from a study of blood T cell repertoires in COVID-19. On the study more broadly: Sites across the United States, Italy and Spain contributed samples from acute and convalescent COVID-19. Nucleic acid was either cDNA or gDNA, and it came from T cells, B-cell-depleted T cells, or PBMCs.

This CDR3 spans 14 amino acids. V lost 6 bases to trimming and J lost 1 base, with 13 bases between them. Germline V CDR1 and CDR2: ENHRY, SYGVKD. While infection was still active, Seattle patients were enrolled and then followed longitudinally. Produced via immunoSEQ multiplex PCR; TCRdb's table is partial and in-frame only. The sample lists some 200,000 clones; roughly 76% were seen once. This chain uses TRBV10-3 with TRBJ2-7, with D tentatively TRBD2 (7 bases). The origin of this receptor is a woman in her thirties or forties with COVID-19, enrolled during active disease. Sequences were obtained from peripheral blood. Here the CDR3 reads CAISSGGSSYEQYF. CDR3 DNA: TGTGCCATCAGCTCGGGGGGCAGTTCCTACGAGCAGTACTTC.